A selection of T cell receptor beta chains follows, all from one sample in a study of blood T cell repertoires in COVID-19. Sequencing used immunoSEQ multiplex PCR; TCRdb keeps in-frame clones, though not all of them. The sample has hundreds of thousands of clones, about 83% seen once. Material for sequencing was peripheral blood. These receptors all stem from a woman of 80 years or more with COVID-19, enrolled during active disease. Each CDR3 is given with its conserved first and last residue. A D gene is named only where the DNA matches it firmly.

J,D,V,CDR3,DNA
TRBJ1-1,TRBD1,TRBV18,CASSPPGQGAEAFF,TGTGCCAGCTCACCACCGGGACAGGGGGCTGAAGCTTTCTTT
TRBJ1-2,-,TRBV4-3,CASSQDFDRPNYGYTF,TGCGCCAGCAGCCAAGATTTTGACAGACCAAACTATGGCTACACCTTC
TRBJ2-3,TRBD2,TRBV7-2,CASSSRLAGGTDTQYF,TGTGCCAGCAGCTCCCGACTAGCGGGGGGCACAGATACGCAGTATTTT
TRBJ1-6,-,TRBV7-3,CASSLSPGASSPLHF,TGTGCCAGCAGCTTAAGCCCAGGGGCGTCTTCACCCCTCCACTTT
TRBJ1-5,TRBD1,TRBV19,CASSPGRGPNQPQHF,TGTGCCAGTAGTCCCGGCAGGGGGCCCAATCAGCCCCAGCATTTT
TRBJ1-4,TRBD1,TRBV11-2,CASSLSGGKATNEKLFF,TGTGCCAGCAGCTTATCAGGGGGCAAAGCGACTAATGAAAAACTGTTTTTT
TRBJ1-4,-,TRBV29-1,CSVEGGSEKLFF,TGCAGCGTTGAGGGGGGGAGTGAAAAACTGTTTTTT
TRBJ2-3,-,TRBV12-5,CASGLTGSLTDTQYF,TGTGCTAGTGGTCTCACAGGCAGCCTCACAGATACGCAGTATTTT
TRBJ1-4,-,TRBV12-3/TRBV12-4,CASSYPNEKLFF,TGTGCCAGCAGCTACCCTAATGAAAAACTGTTTTTT
TRBJ1-6,TRBD1,TRBV5-6,CASSLEVGQGSSPLHF,TGTGCCAGCAGCTTGGAGGTGGGACAGGGGTCTTCACCCCTCCACTTT
TRBJ1-1,TRBD1,TRBV18,CASSSTGDTEAFF,TGTGCCAGCTCATCAACAGGGGACACTGAAGCTTTCTTT
TRBJ1-2,-,TRBV5-1,CASSSTTRYGDGYTF,TGCGCCAGCAGCTCGACGACGCGGTACGGGGATGGCTACACCTTC
TRBJ1-2,-,TRBV2,CASSGQTYGYTF,TGTGCCAGCAGTGGACAGACTTATGGCTACACCTTC
TRBJ1-1,-,TRBV2,CASTGASEAFF,TGTGCCAGCACAGGGGCGTCTGAAGCTTTCTTT